Listed here are 19 T cell receptor beta chains from one sample, sequenced in a study of spatial heterogeneity in lung cancer. Study-wide results and caveats: Tracking of tumor mutation counts was seen in expanded intratumoral alpha and beta TCR counts.

The time point: sample taken at primary tumor resection. Each CDR3 protein is one row after TCRdb ran MiXCR on the 5' RACE reads. The profile covers 9,500 to 11,000 distinct CDR3 sequences, with 9% to 15% appearing a single time and roughly 10% taken by the ten largest. These receptors' antigens are unknown. Sequenced material: lung tumor tissue, taken at surgery. The receptors originated from a male donor with early-stage non-small cell lung cancer.

The V call is TRBV4-1, the J call TRBJ2-7; tentatively, D is TRBD2 (6 bases). The ends were cut back, 1 base at V and 4 bases at J, with 17 bases in the middle. The CDR3 consists of 16 residues. Germline lookup yields CDR1 MGHRA and CDR2 YSYEKL. The CDR3 here is CASSQVETSEGYEQYF. CDR3 in DNA: TGCGCCAGCAGCCAAGTGGAGACTAGTGAGGGTTACGAGCAGTACTTC.

This clonotype was detected many times. The chain combines TRBV2 with TRBJ1-5; D uncertain. Trimming left V 7 bases short and J 5 bases short, with 12 bases between. The germline V gene has CDR1 SNHLY and CDR2 FYNNEI. The CDR3 runs to 13 residues. CDR3 sequence reads: CASTPQWDQPQHF. DNA of the CDR3: TGTGCCAGCACCCCCCAGTGGGATCAGCCCCAGCATTTT.

This clonotype was found many times. This chain joins TRBV7-3 and TRBJ2-6, with 10 bases that match TRBD2. CDR3 length: 18 amino acids. CDR1 and CDR2 from the germline V gene are SGHTA and FQGTGA. Trimming at V came to 3 bases and at J to 0 bases, leaving 5 bases not matched to a gene. The CDR3 DNA follows: TGTGCCAGCAGCTTCATAGCGGGAGGATTCTCTGGGGCCAACGTCCTGACTTTC. It specifies CASSFIAGGFSGANVLTF.

This clonotype showed up many times. The rearrangement joins TRBV2 to TRBJ2-3, with D tentatively TRBD2 (6 bases). From germline, CDR1 is SNHLY and CDR2 FYNNEI. The CDR3 consists of 14 residues. V was shortened by 8 bases and J by 4 bases, with 16 bases between the two germline ends. The CDR3 is CASHTTGVADTQYF. Written as DNA, the CDR3 is TGTGCCAGCCATACGACGGGAGTAGCAGATACGCAGTATTTT.

Ten or more counts support this clonotype. Here the CDR3 DNA reads TGTGCCAGCAGCCTAGGACAGGGCTGGACCGGGGAGCTGTTTTTT. Protein product: CASSLGQGWTGELFF. The chain combines TRBV12-3 or TRBV12-4 with TRBJ2-2; TRBD1 aligns across 8 bases. Trimming at V came to 6 bases and at J to 5 bases, leaving 8 bases not matched to a gene. The CDR3 loop spans 15 amino acids.

This clonotype was recorded many times. The chain is built from TRBV12-3 or TRBV12-4 and TRBJ1-4; D unclear. The V end lost 6 bases, the J end lost 0 bases, and 11 bases lay between the germline ends. This CDR3 comprises 15 residues. Here the CDR3 DNA reads TGTGCCAGCAGGTCAGGACTGGCAACTAATGAAAAACTGTTTTTT. This codes for CASRSGLATNEKLFF.

This clonotype was seen repeatedly, ten times or more. This rearrangement joins TRBV24-1 to TRBJ2-5, with D perhaps matching TRBD2 (7 bases). V was pared by 9 bases and J by 3 bases, with 13 bases between. CDR3 length equals 13 residues. CDR1 and CDR2 (germline): KGHDR, SFDVKD. The CDR3 loop is CATGKGGEETQYF. As DNA, the CDR3 is TGTGCCACCGGGAAGGGGGGGGAAGAGACCCAGTACTTC.

In this sample, this clonotype turned up many times. The chain joins TRBV6-5 to TRBJ2-3, with 8 bases fitting TRBD2. V shed 8 bases, J shed 6 bases, and the junction held 7 bases outside the gene matches. CDR1 and CDR2 from the germline V gene are MNHEY and SVGAGI. This CDR3 spans 13 amino acids. The CDR3 DNA sequence: TGTGCCAGCCTTAGCGGGGCCGGGGATACGCAGTATTTT. This codes for CASLSGAGDTQYF.

This clonotype was seen at least ten times. The rearrangement uses TRBV29-1 and TRBJ2-1; TRBD2 aligns across 8 bases. V was pared by 1 base and J by 1 base, with 9 bases of the junction left unmatched. The V gene's germline CDR1 is SQVTM and CDR2 ANQGSEA. The CDR3 is 17 amino acids. CDR3 sequence reads: CSVEGAGAGVSYNEQFF. The CDR3 nucleotides are TGCAGCGTTGAAGGTGCAGGAGCGGGAGTGTCCTACAATGAGCAGTTCTTC.

There are many counts of this clonotype. In nucleotides, the CDR3 is TGTGCCAGCAGCTTAGTCGTCTATAGCAATCAGCCCCAGCATTTT. This codes for CASSLVVYSNQPQHF. The J gene is TRBJ1-5, the V gene TRBV7-2, with no clear D. Germline values: CDR1 SGHTA, CDR2 FQGNSA. The CDR3 has 15 amino acids. The V end was cut by 1 base, the J end by 0 bases, with 7 bases between.

This clonotype was counted at least ten times. V usage is TRBV12-3 or TRBV12-4 and J usage is TRBJ1-5; D not certain. There are 13 residues in the CDR3. V was clipped by 4 bases and J by 6 bases, with 10 bases between them. Here the CDR3 reads CASSYGEGQPQHF. DNA for the CDR3: TGTGCCAGCAGTTACGGAGAAGGTCAGCCCCAGCATTTT.

The CDR3 DNA reads as TGTGCCAGCAGCCCACCACAGGGGGCTCGGGATAATTCACCCCTCCACTTT. It specifies CASSPPQGARDNSPLHF. The chain is built from TRBV7-2 and TRBJ1-6; TRBD1 agrees at 9 bases. Germline CDR1 reads SGHTA; CDR2 reads FQGNSA. CDR3 size: 17 residues. J gave up 5 bases and V 5 bases, and 10 bases lay outside the gene matches.

This clonotype was counted ten times or more. Since a much larger clone is just one base distant, this may be a read error. The chain joins TRBV7-9 to TRBJ2-1; D unresolved. The V end was cut by 1 base, the J end by 2 bases, with 9 bases between. The CDR3 is 15 amino acids. Germline values: CDR1 SEHNR, CDR2 FQNEAQ (reference sequence). The CDR3 DNA sequence: TGTGCCAGCAGCTTAGTAGTGTCTCCCTACAATGAGCAGTTCTTC. Protein: CASSLVVSPYNEQFF.

This clonotype was counted at least ten times. The J gene is TRBJ2-7, the V gene TRBV19, with D possibly matching TRBD2 (6 bases). Per germline, CDR1 LNHDA and CDR2 SQIVND (reference sequence). CDR3 size: 13 residues. Trimming took 3 bases from V and 3 from J, leaving 9 bases between them. The CDR3 is CASSMQEGYEQYF. The CDR3, as DNA: TGTGCCAGTAGTATGCAGGAGGGCTACGAGCAGTACTTC.

This clonotype qualifies as medium-sized. This rearrangement joins TRBV10-3 to TRBJ1-1; TRBD1 agrees at 9 bases. V lost 2 bases, J lost 4 bases, and 5 bases stayed unmatched. Germline loops: CDR1 ENHRY, CDR2 SYGVKD. The CDR3 loop spans 15 amino acids. The CDR3 is CAISEPGQGITEAFF. CDR3 bases: TGTGCCATCAGTGAGCCGGGACAGGGTATCACTGAAGCTTTCTTT.

This clonotype is medium-sized within its sample. V usage is TRBV18 and J usage is TRBJ1-1; D may be TRBD1 (5 bases). This CDR3 contains 15 residues. Germline V CDR1 and CDR2: KGHSH, LQKENI. V dropped 2 bases and J dropped 3 bases, with 13 bases sitting between them. The chain's CDR3 is CASSPGAQMDTEAFF. In DNA form, the CDR3 reads TGTGCCAGCTCACCAGGGGCTCAAATGGACACTGAAGCTTTCTTT.

At least ten counts were recorded for this clonotype. The chain carries TRBV7-2 and TRBJ2-2; 7 nucleotides line up with TRBD1. CDR3 length: 15 residues. Germline V gives CDR1 SGHTA, CDR2 FQGNSA. J lost 4 bases, V lost 5 bases, and 7 bases had no gene match. CDR3 sequence reads: CASSIGQAVTGELFF. For the CDR3, the DNA is TGTGCCAGCAGCATAGGACAGGCAGTCACCGGGGAGCTGTTTTTT.

In its sample, this clonotype was seen many times. CDR3 DNA sequence: TGCGCCAGCAGCTTACTAGTGAGCACAGATACGCAGTATTTT. This sequence encodes CASSLLVSTDTQYF. The chain links TRBV5-1 to TRBJ2-3; D may be TRBD2 (5 bases). Trimming pared 2 bases from V and 0 bases from J, leaving 7 bases between. Germline V gene lookup returns CDR1 SGHRS and CDR2 YFSETQ. The CDR3 is 14 amino acids.

A few counts support this clonotype. The chain combines TRBV4-2 with TRBJ2-7; 12 bases match TRBD2. Germline V CDR1 and CDR2: LGHNA, YNFKEQ. The CDR3 has 15 amino acids. The V segment lost 0 bases and the J segment 5 bases; nucleotides outside the gene matches: 2. In DNA, the CDR3 is TGTGCCAGCAGCCAAGAGACTAGCGGGAGAAACGAGCAGTACTTC. Its protein product is CASSQETSGRNEQYF.